These T cell receptor beta chains were read from a single sample in a study of blood T cells in healthy people across ages. One entry per CDR3 protein, called by TCRdb with MiXCR from the 5' RACE reads. The table lists over a million distinct CDR3 sequences, around two fifths of them singletons. Sequencing input: blood. These receptors all come from a woman aged 18-29 years in good health. CDR3s leave out the opening cysteine and the closing phenylalanine or tryptophan.

V	J	length	CDR3
TRBV3-1	TRBJ2-1	13	ASSQKGEYYNEQF
TRBV30	TRBJ2-3	15	AWSAQLLATSTDTQY
TRBV28	TRBJ1-5	13	ASSSPGATNQPQH
TRBV7-2	TRBJ2-3	14	ASSLVSRGSAGTQY
TRBV15	TRBJ2-3	14	ATSTSSGTTRDTQY
TRBV7-7	TRBJ2-3	15	ASSLGTASGTTDTQY
TRBV28	TRBJ1-5	12	ASSFRQVLQPQH
TRBV25-1	TRBJ2-3	13	ASIDRGIGADTQY
TRBV29-1	TRBJ1-2	12	SVEWPDKDYGYT
TRBV6-5	TRBJ1-2	17	ASSSGTGVARFWNYGYT
TRBV7-9	TRBJ2-2	14	ASSPNRDGLTGELF
TRBV27	TRBJ1-1	12	ASSSFQPGTEAF
TRBV5-1	-	13	ASSLALSSYNEQY
TRBV12-3/TRBV12-4	TRBJ2-3	15	ASSRGLAGGGTDTQY
TRBV7-8	TRBJ2-1	14	ASRSWRENRNNEQF
TRBV5-1	TRBJ2-2	16	ASSLGTSGRANTGELF
TRBV20-1	TRBJ2-1	12	SARDQGGPGEQF
TRBV20-1	TRBJ1-5	13	SAPAQGIGNQPQH
TRBV20-1	TRBJ2-3	10	SARAGADTQY
TRBV5-1	TRBJ2-1	11	ASSGETGNEQF